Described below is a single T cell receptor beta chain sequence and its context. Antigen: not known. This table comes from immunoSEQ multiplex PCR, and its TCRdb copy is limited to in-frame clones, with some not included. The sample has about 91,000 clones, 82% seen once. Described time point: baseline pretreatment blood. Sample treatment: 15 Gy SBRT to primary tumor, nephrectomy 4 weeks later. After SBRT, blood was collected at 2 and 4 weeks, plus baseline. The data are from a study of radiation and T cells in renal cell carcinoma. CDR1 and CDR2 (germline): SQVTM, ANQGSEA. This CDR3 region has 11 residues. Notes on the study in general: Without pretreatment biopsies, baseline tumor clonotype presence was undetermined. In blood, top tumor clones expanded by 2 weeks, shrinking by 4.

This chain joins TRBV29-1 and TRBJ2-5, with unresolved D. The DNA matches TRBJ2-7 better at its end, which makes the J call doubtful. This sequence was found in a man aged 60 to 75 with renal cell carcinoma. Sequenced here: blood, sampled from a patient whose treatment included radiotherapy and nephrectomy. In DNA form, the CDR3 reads TGCAGCGCATCTAGAGTTGACGAGCAGTACTTC. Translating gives CSASRVDEQYF.